The source of this T cell receptor (beta chain) is a study of OX40 agonist ivuxolimab in advanced cancers. For the study at large: Patients received intravenous ivuxolimab every 2 weeks at 0.01 to 10 mg/kg.

Clones were read by immunoSEQ multiplex PCR, and TCRdb kept only the in-frame ones, dropping some. Of approximately 70,000 clones listed, more than 75% are singletons. Trimming left V 1 base short and J 0 bases short, with 8 bases between. This CDR3 has 15 amino acids. Per germline, CDR1 SGHRS and CDR2 YFSETQ. The rearrangement links TRBV5-1 to TRBJ2-1; maybe TRBD2 (5 bases). The sample here was CD4+ or CD8+ T cells sorted from blood, taken in a trial of the OX40 agonist ivuxolimab. The TCR comes from an adult with an advanced solid tumor such as melanoma, head and neck, liver or kidney cancer. The CDR3: CASSLRLASYNEQFF. The DNA of the CDR3 is TGCGCCAGCAGCTTGAGGCTAGCCTCCTACAATGAGCAGTTCTTC.